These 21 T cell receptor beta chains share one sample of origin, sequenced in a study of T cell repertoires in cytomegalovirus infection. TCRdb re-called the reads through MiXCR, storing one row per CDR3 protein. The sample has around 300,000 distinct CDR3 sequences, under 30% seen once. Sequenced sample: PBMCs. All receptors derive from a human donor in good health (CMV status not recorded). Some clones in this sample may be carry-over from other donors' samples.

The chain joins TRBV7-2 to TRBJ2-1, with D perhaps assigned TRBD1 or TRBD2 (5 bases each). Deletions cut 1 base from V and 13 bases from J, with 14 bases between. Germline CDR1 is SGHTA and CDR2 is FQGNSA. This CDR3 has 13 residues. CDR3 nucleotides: TGTGCCAGCAGCTTAGATGACCCCGGGACCCAGTTCTTC. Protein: CASSLDDPGTQFF.

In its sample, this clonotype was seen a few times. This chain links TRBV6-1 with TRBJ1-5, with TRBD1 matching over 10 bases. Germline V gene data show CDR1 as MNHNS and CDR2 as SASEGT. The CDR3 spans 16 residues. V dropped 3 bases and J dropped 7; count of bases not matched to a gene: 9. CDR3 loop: CASSEVGTGAWQPQHF. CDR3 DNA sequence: TGTGCCAGCAGTGAGGTTGGGACAGGGGCATGGCAGCCCCAGCATTTT.

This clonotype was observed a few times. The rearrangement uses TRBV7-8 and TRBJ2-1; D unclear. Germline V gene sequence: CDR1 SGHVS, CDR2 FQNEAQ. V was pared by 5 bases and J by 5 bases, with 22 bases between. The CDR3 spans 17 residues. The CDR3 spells CASSVDRDGPLNNEQFF. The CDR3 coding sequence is TGTGCCAGCAGCGTAGATCGAGATGGACCTCTGAACAATGAGCAGTTCTTC.

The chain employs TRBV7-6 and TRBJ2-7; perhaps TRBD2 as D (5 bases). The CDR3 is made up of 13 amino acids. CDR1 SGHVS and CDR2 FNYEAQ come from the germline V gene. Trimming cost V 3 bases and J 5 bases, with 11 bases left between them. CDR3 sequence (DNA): TGTGCCAGCAGCTTGCCACTCGGGGACGAGCAGTACTTC. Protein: CASSLPLGDEQYF.

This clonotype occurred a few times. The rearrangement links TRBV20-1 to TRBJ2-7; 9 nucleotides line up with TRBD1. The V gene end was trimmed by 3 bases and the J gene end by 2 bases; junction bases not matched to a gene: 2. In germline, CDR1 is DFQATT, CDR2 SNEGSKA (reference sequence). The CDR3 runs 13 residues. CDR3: CSASRTGAYEQYF. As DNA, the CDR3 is TGCAGTGCTAGTCGGACAGGGGCCTACGAGCAGTACTTC.

CDR3 in DNA: TGTGCCAGCAGTTGGGTGGGGCAAGAGACCCAGTACTTC. Its protein product is CASSWVGQETQYF. The chain uses TRBV6-2 or TRBV6-3 and TRBJ2-5; D call uncertain. V was cut by 4 bases and J by 2 bases, with 8 bases left in between. Germline-derived CDR1 and CDR2 are MNHEY and SVGEGT. The CDR3 consists of 13 residues.

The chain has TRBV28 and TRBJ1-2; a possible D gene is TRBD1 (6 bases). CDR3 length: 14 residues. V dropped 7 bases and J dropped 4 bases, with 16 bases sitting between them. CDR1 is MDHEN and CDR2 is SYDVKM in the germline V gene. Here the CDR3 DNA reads TGTGCCAGCATAGAGGGGGGTAATGGCTATGGCTACACCTTC. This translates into CASIEGGNGYGYTF.

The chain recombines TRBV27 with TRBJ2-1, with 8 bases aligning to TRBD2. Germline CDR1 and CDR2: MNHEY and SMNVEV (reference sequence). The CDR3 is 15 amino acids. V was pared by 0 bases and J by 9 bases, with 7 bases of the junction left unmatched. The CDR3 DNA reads TGTGCCAGCAGTTTATCGACCAGCGGGGGAGGTGAGCAGTTCTTC. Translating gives CASSLSTSGGGEQFF.

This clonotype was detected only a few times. The CDR3: CASNDREEGSPLHF. CDR3 coding DNA: TGTGCCAGCAACGACAGGGAAGAGGGTTCACCCCTCCACTTT. The chain recombines TRBV11-2 with TRBJ1-6, with TRBD1 identical over 7 bases. Per the germline V gene, CDR1 is SGHAT and CDR2 is FQNNGV. Trimming removed 7 bases from V and 9 bases from J; junction bases left unmatched: 9. The CDR3 has 14 residues.

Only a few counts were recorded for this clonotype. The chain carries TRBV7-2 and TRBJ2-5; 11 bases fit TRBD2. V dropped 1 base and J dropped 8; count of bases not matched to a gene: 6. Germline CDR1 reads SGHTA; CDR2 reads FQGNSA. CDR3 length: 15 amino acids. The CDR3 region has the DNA TGTGCCAGCAGCTTAGAATCGACTAGCGGGATAACCCAGTACTTC. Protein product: CASSLESTSGITQYF.

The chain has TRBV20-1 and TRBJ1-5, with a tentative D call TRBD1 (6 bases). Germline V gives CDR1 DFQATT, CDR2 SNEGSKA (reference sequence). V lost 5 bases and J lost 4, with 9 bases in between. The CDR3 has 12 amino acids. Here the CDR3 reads CSAGQGNQPQHF. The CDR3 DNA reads TGCAGTGCTGGGCAGGGGAATCAGCCCCAGCATTTT.

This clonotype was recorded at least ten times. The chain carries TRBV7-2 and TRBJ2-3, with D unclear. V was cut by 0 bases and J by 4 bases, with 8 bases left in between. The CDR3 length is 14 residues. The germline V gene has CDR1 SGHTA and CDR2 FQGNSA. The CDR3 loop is CASSLAQPADTQYF. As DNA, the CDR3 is TGTGCCAGCAGCTTAGCGCAGCCAGCAGATACGCAGTATTTT. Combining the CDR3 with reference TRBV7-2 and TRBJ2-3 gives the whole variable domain GAGVSQSPSNKVTEKGKDVELRCDPISGHTALYWYRQSLGQGLEFLIYFQGNSAPDKSGLPSDRFSAERTGGSVSTLTIQRTQQEDSAVYLCASSLAQPADTQYFGPGTRLTVL.

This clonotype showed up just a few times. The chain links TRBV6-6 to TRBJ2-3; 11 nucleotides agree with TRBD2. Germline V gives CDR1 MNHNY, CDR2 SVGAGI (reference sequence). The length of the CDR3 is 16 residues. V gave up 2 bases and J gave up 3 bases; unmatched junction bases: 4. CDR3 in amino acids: CASSYASGGTTDTQYF. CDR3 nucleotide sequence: TGTGCCAGCAGTTACGCTAGCGGGGGGACAACAGATACGCAGTATTTT.

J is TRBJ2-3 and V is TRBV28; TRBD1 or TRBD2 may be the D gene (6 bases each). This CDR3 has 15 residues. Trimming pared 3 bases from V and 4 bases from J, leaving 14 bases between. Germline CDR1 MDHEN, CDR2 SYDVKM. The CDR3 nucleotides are TGTGCCAGCAGTTTGATCGGGGGCAACCCAGATACGCAGTATTTT. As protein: CASSLIGGNPDTQYF.

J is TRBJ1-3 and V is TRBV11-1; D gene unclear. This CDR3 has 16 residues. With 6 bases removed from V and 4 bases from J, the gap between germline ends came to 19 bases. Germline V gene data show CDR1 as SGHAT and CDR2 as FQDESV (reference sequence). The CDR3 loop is CASRPGGGFVGNTIYF. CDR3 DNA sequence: TGTGCCAGCAGACCCGGTGGCGGATTTGTCGGAAACACCATATATTTT.

This chain's CDR3 is CASSLGTGPGYGYTF. The CDR3 region has the DNA TGTGCCAGCAGCTTAGGGACAGGGCCCGGCTATGGCTACACCTTC. V is TRBV7-6 and J is TRBJ1-2; 8 nucleotides align to TRBD1. Germline assignment: CDR1 SGHVS and CDR2 FNYEAQ. This CDR3 contains 15 residues. Trimming cost V 1 base and J 4 bases; bases outside gene matches: 5. Complete variable domain (other parts from reference TRBV7-6 and TRBJ1-2): GAGVSQSPRYKVTKRGQDVALRCDPISGHVSLYWYRQALGQGPEFLTYFNYEAQQDKSGLPNDRFSAERPEGSISTLTIQRTEQRDSAMYRCASSLGTGPGYGYTFGSGTRLTVV.

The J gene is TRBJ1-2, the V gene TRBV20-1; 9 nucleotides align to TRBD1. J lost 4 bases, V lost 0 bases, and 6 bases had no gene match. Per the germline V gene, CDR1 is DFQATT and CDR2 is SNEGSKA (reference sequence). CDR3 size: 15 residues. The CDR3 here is CSARDAGQGSYGYTF. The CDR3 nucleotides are TGCAGTGCTAGAGATGCAGGACAGGGGAGCTATGGCTACACCTTC.

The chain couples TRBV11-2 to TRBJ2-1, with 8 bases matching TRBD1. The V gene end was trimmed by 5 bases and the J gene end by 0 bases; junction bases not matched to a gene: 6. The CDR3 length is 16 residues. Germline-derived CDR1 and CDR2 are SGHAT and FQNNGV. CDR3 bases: TGTGCCAGCAGCCCTGGACAGGGCGGCTCCTACAATGAGCAGTTCTTC. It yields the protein CASSPGQGGSYNEQFF.

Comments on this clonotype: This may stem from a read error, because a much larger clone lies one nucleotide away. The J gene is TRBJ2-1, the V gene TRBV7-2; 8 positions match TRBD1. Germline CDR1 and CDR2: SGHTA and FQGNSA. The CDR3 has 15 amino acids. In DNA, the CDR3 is TGTGCCAGCAGCCGTGACAGGGGATCCTACAATGAGCGGTTCTTC. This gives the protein CASSRDRGSYNERFF. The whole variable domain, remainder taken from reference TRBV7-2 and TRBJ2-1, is GAGVSQSPSNKVTEKGKDVELRCDPISGHTALYWYRQSLGQGLEFLIYFQGNSAPDKSGLPSDRFSAERTGGSVSTLTIQRTQQEDSAVYLCASSRDRGSYNERFFGPGTRLTVL.

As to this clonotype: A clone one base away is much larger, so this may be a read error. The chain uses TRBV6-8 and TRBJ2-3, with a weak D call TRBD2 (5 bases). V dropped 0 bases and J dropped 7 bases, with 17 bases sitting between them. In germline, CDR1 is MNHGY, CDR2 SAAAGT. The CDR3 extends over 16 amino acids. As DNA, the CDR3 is TGTGCCAGCAGTTACTCTAGGACTTACCTCATGAATACGCAGTATTTT. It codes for CASSYSRTYLMNTQYF.

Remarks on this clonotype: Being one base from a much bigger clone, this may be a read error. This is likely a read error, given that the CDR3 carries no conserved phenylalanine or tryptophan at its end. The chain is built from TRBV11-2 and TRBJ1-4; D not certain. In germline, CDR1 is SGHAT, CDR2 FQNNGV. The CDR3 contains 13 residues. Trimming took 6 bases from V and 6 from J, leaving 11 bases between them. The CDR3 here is CASSRGSYEKLFV. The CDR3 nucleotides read TGTGCCAGCAGTCGAGGGTCTTATGAAAAACTGTTTGTT.